This TCR beta chain was sequenced for a study of blood T cell repertoires in COVID-19. On the study more broadly: Donors in the United States, Italy and Spain gave samples during acute or convalescent COVID-19. Sources were T cells, B-cell-depleted T cells, or PBMCs; the material itself was cDNA or gDNA.

Methods used by the authors: By means of reference gene primer amplification, nucleated cell counts were estimated. Repertoires were generated with immunoSEQ multiplex PCR, while TCRdb's copy carries only in-frame clones and drops some. D and trimming come from the DNA, and the V and J calls and clone size come from that table. The sample lists about 16,000 clones, nearly 90% occurring once. The CDR3 consists of 15 residues. The junction had 6 bases not matched to a gene; V was cut back by 1 base and J by 7 bases. Germline loops: CDR1 SGHTA, CDR2 FQGTGA. This chain connects TRBV7-3 to TRBJ2-2, with 7 bases aligning to TRBD2. The TCR sequence derives from an elderly man with acute or convalescent COVID-19. Material for sequencing was peripheral blood. DNA for the CDR3: TGTGCCAGCAGCTTAAGGGGCGGGAGCGACGGGGAGCTGTTTTTT. The encoded protein is CASSLRGGSDGELFF.